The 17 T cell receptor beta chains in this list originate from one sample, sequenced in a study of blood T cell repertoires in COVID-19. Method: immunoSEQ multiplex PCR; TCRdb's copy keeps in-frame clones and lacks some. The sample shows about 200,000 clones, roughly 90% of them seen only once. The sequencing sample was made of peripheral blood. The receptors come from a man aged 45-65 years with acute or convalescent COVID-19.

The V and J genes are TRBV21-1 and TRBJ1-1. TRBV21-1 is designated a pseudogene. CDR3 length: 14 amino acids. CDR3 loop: CASSKRGPNTEAFF. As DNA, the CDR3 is TGTGCCAGCAGCAAACGAGGCCCGAACACTGAAGCTTTCTTT.

The CDR3, as DNA: TGTGCCTGGAGTGCCGCTATTAGCGGGAGAGGCCATGAGCAGTTCTTC. Protein product: CAWSAAISGRGHEQFF. The V and J genes are TRBV30 and TRBJ2-1; 9 bases fit TRBD2. After removal of 1 base from V and 8 bases from J, the junction contained 12 bases not matched to a gene. The CDR3 sequence is 16 residues long. Germline V gene lookup returns CDR1 GTSNPN and CDR2 SVGIG (reference sequence).

The CDR3 protein is CASSYGGPTDYGYTF. In nucleotides, the CDR3 is TGTGCCAGCAGTTACGGCGGTCCCACGGACTATGGCTACACCTTC. This chain uses TRBV6-6 with TRBJ1-2; D unresolved. Per the germline V gene, CDR1 is MNHNY and CDR2 is SVGAGI (reference sequence). With 2 bases removed from V and 3 bases from J, the gap between germline ends came to 13 bases. CDR3 length equals 15 residues.

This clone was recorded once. The CDR3 spells CARQDITQEGYTF. As DNA, the CDR3 is TGTGCCAGACAGGACATTACTCAGGAGGGCTACACCTTC. The rearrangement links TRBV2 to TRBJ1-2; weak D call: TRBD1 (5 bases). This CDR3 is built from 13 residues. The V end was cut by 9 bases, the J end by 8 bases, with 19 bases between. From germline, CDR1 is SNHLY and CDR2 FYNNEI.

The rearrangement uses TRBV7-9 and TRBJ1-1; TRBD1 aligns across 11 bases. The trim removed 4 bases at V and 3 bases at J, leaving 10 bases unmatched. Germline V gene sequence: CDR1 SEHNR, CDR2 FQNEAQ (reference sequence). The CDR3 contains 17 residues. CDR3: CASSSWTGGRWDTEAFF. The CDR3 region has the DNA TGTGCCAGCAGCTCTTGGACAGGGGGCAGGTGGGACACTGAAGCTTTCTTT. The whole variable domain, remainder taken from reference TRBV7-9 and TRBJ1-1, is DTGVSQNPRHKITKRGQNVTFRCDPISEHNRLYWYRQTLGQGPEFLTYFQNEAQLEKSRLLSDRFSAERPKGSFSTLEIQRTEQGDSAMYLCASSSWTGGRWDTEAFFGQGTRLTVV.

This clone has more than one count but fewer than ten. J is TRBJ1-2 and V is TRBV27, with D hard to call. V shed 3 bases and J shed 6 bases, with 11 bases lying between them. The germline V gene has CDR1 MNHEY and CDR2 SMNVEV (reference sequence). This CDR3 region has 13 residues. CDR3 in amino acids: CASSFRSGNGYTF. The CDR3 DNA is TGTGCCAGCAGTTTTAGGTCGGGGAATGGCTACACCTTC.

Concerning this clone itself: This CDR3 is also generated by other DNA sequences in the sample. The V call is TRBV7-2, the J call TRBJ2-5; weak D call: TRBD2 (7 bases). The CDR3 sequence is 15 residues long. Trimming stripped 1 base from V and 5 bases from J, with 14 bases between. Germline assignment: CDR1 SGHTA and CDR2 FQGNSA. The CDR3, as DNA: TGTGCCAGCAGCTTAGTTGGGGGGGCATATGAGACCCAGTACTTC. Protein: CASSLVGGAYETQYF.

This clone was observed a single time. CDR3 DNA sequence: TGCGCCAGCAGCTCGGTAGCGGGAGGGCACGCTACGCAGTATTTT. It codes for CASSSVAGGHATQYF. The V call is TRBV5-1, the J call TRBJ2-3; 11 nucleotides agree with TRBD2. CDR1 is SGHRS and CDR2 is YFSETQ in the germline V gene. There are 15 residues in the CDR3. V was pared by 3 bases and J by 8 bases, with 8 bases of the junction left unmatched.

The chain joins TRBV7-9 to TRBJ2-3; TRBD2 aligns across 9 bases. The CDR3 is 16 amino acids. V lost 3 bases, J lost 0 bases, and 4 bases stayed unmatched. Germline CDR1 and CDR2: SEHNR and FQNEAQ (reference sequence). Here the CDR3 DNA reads TGTGCCAGCAGCTTTGGTCTAGCGGGGAGCACAGATACGCAGTATTTT. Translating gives CASSFGLAGSTDTQYF.

CDR3 amino acids: CASSESKPAPNQPQHF. The CDR3 DNA reads as TGCGCCAGCAGTGAGTCGAAGCCAGCGCCAAATCAGCCCCAGCATTTT. The V and J genes are TRBV10-1 and TRBJ1-5; D is uncertain. The CDR3 is made up of 16 amino acids. The V gene lost 0 bases and the J gene lost 4 bases, with 13 bases spanning the gap. Germline V gives CDR1 WNHNN, CDR2 SYGVQD (reference sequence).

CDR3 nucleotide sequence: TGCGCCAGCAGCTTGGCCGTCGGGAGGGACACCGGGGAGCTGTTTTTT. It encodes CASSLAVGRDTGELFF. The chain joins TRBV5-1 to TRBJ2-2, with TRBD2 identical over 8 bases. The CDR3 sequence is 16 residues long. The ends lost 0 bases at V and 3 bases at J; junction bases unmatched: 4. The germline V gene has CDR1 SGHRS and CDR2 YFSETQ.

CDR3 nucleotide sequence: TGCGCCAGCAGCATCAGCGGGGGGCCCAACCCGGGTGATGAGCAGTTCTTC. Protein: CASSISGGPNPGDEQFF. The chain links TRBV4-3 to TRBJ2-1, with TRBD2 matching over 9 bases. Germline CDR1 reads LGHNA; CDR2 reads YSLEER. V was pared by 5 bases and J by 8 bases, with 16 bases of the junction left unmatched. The CDR3 extends over 17 amino acids.

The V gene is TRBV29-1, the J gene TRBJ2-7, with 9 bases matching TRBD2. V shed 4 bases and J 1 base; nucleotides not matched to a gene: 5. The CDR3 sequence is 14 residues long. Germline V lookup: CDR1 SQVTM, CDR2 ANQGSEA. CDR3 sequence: CSVGGGGASYEQYF. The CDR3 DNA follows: TGCAGCGTTGGAGGCGGGGGGGCTTCCTACGAGCAGTACTTC.

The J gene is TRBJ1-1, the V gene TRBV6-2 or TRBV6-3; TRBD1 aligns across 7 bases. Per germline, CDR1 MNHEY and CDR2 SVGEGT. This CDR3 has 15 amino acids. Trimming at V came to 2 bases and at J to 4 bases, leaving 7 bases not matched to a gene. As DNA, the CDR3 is TGTGCCAGCAGTTACCCGAAATCAGGGGGCACTGAAGCTTTCTTT. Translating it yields CASSYPKSGGTEAFF.

This CDR3 reads CASSLAGDYGYTF. CDR3 in DNA: TGTGCCAGCAGTTTGGCGGGGGACTATGGCTACACCTTC. The chain recombines TRBV28 with TRBJ1-2, with D tentatively TRBD1 (5 bases). The CDR3 spans 13 residues. Trimming cost V 3 bases and J 3 bases, with 8 bases left between them. Looked up from germline, CDR1 is MDHEN and CDR2 is SYDVKM.

CDR3 sequence: CASSQGGGSSYEQYF. The CDR3 nucleotides are TGTGCCAGCAGCCAGGGAGGCGGGAGCTCCTACGAGCAGTACTTC. V gene TRBV9 combines with J gene TRBJ2-7, with TRBD2 matching 7 bases. This CDR3 has 15 amino acids. Germline CDR1 and CDR2: SGDLS and YYNGEE. V dropped 4 bases and J dropped 0; count of bases not matched to a gene: 7.

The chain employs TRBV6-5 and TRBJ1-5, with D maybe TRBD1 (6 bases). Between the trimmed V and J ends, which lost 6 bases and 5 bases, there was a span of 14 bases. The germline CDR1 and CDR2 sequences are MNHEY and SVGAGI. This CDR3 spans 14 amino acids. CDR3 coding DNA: TGTGCCAGCAGCGTTACAGGGTTCGATCAGCCCCAGCATTTT. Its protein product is CASSVTGFDQPQHF.